Described below is a single TCR beta chain sequence and its context. Its antigen remains unknown. Coverage ceases 3 residues before the CDR3 finishes, and the germline J gene fills in the end. The data were taken from a study of T cells in women clearing cervical HPV infection. Study-level information: Controls' single incident HPV16 infection cleared within 12 months without precancer. Study results and caveats: Combining TCR richness with V gene abundances gave approximately 0.84 AUC. Controls had more TRBV6-7 (0.16%) than cases (approximately 0.11%).

The length of the CDR3 is 15 residues. From germline, CDR1 is SGHRS and CDR2 YFSETQ. Genomic DNA, averaging approximately 1,100 ng per sample, yielded TCR beta CDR3 via immunoSEQ. The repertoire was sequenced with immunoSEQ multiplex PCR; TCRdb's copy has only in-frame clones and lacks some. This repertoire comprises 9,200 or so clones; its ten largest clones make up about 8%. This sequence was found in a woman between 18 and 70 years old with a cervical HPV16 infection that either progressed to CIN3+ or cleared (not recorded which). Sample: blood buffy coat. The V gene is TRBV5-1, the J gene TRBJ2-5; 8 bases are shared with TRBD2. CDR3 DNA, as far as it was read: TGCGCCAGCAGCCCCCCCAGCGGGGGCACAGATACC. It encodes CASSPPSGGTDT. The whole CDR3 reads CASSPPSGGTDTQYF. The entire variable domain, with the rest obtained from reference TRBV5-1 and TRBJ2-5, is as follows: KAGVTQTPRYLIKTRGQQVTLSCSPISGHRSVSWYQQTPGQGLQFLFEYFSETQRNKGNFPGRFSGRQFSNSRSEMNVSTLELGDSALYLCASSPPSGGTDTQYFGPGTRLLVL.